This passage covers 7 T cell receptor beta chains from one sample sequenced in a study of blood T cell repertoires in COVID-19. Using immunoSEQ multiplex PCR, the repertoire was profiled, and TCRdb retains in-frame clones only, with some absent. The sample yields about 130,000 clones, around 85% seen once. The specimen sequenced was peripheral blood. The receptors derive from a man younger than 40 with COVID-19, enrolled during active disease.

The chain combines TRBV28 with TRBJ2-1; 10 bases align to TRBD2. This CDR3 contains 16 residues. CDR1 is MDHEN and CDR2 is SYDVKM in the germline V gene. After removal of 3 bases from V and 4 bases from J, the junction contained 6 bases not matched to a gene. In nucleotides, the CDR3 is TGTGCCAGCAGTTTGCTAGCGGGGGTGGGGTACAATGAGCAGTTCTTC. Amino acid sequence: CASSLLAGVGYNEQFF. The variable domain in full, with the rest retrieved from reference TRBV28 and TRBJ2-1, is DVKVTQSSRYLVKRTGEKVFLECVQDMDHENMFWYRQDPGLGLRLIYFSYDVKMKEKGDIPEGYSVSREKKERFSLILESASTNQTSMYLCASSLLAGVGYNEQFFGPGTRLTVL.

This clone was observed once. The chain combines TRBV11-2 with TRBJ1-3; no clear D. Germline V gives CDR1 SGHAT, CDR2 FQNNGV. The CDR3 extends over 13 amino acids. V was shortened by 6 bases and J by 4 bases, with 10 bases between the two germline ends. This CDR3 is CASSLSQGNTIYF. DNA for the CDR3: TGTGCCAGCAGTTTATCACAGGGAAACACCATATATTTT.

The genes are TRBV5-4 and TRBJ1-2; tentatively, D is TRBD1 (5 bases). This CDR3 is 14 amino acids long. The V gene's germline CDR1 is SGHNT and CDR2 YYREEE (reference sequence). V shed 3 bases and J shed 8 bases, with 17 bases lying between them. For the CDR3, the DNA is TGTGCCAGCAGCTCTGCAGGGCCCTATGTGGGCTACACCTTC. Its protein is CASSSAGPYVGYTF. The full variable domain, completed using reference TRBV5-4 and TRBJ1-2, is ETGVTQSPTHLIKTRGQQVTLRCSSQSGHNTVSWYQQALGQGPQFIFQYYREEENGRGNFPPRFSGLQFPNYSSELNVNALELDDSALYLCASSSAGPYVGYTFGSGTRLTVV.

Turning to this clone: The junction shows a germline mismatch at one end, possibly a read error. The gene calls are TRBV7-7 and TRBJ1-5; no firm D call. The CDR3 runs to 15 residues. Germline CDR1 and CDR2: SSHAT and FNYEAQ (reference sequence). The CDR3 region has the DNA TGTGCTAGCAGCTTAGACGAAGGGAGATATCAGCCCCAGCATTTT. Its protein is CASSLDEGRYQPQHF.

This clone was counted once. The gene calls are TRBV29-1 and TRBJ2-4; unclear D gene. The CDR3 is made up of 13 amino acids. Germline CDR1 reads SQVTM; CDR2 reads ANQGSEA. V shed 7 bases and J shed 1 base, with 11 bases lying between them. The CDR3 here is CSALVHAKNIQYF. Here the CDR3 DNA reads TGCAGCGCCCTAGTACATGCCAAAAACATTCAGTACTTC.

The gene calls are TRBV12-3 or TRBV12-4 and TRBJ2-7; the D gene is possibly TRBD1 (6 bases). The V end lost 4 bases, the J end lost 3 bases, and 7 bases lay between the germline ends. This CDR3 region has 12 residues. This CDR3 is CASSSDSYEQYF. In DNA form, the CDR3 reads TGTGCCAGCAGTTCGGACAGCTACGAGCAGTACTTC.

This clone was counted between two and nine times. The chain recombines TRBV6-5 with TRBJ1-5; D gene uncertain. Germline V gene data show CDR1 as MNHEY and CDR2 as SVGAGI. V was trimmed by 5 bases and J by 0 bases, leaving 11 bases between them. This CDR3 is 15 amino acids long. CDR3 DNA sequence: TGTGCCAGCAGTAGACTGAGTAATAGCAATCAGCCCCAGCATTTT. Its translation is CASSRLSNSNQPQHF.